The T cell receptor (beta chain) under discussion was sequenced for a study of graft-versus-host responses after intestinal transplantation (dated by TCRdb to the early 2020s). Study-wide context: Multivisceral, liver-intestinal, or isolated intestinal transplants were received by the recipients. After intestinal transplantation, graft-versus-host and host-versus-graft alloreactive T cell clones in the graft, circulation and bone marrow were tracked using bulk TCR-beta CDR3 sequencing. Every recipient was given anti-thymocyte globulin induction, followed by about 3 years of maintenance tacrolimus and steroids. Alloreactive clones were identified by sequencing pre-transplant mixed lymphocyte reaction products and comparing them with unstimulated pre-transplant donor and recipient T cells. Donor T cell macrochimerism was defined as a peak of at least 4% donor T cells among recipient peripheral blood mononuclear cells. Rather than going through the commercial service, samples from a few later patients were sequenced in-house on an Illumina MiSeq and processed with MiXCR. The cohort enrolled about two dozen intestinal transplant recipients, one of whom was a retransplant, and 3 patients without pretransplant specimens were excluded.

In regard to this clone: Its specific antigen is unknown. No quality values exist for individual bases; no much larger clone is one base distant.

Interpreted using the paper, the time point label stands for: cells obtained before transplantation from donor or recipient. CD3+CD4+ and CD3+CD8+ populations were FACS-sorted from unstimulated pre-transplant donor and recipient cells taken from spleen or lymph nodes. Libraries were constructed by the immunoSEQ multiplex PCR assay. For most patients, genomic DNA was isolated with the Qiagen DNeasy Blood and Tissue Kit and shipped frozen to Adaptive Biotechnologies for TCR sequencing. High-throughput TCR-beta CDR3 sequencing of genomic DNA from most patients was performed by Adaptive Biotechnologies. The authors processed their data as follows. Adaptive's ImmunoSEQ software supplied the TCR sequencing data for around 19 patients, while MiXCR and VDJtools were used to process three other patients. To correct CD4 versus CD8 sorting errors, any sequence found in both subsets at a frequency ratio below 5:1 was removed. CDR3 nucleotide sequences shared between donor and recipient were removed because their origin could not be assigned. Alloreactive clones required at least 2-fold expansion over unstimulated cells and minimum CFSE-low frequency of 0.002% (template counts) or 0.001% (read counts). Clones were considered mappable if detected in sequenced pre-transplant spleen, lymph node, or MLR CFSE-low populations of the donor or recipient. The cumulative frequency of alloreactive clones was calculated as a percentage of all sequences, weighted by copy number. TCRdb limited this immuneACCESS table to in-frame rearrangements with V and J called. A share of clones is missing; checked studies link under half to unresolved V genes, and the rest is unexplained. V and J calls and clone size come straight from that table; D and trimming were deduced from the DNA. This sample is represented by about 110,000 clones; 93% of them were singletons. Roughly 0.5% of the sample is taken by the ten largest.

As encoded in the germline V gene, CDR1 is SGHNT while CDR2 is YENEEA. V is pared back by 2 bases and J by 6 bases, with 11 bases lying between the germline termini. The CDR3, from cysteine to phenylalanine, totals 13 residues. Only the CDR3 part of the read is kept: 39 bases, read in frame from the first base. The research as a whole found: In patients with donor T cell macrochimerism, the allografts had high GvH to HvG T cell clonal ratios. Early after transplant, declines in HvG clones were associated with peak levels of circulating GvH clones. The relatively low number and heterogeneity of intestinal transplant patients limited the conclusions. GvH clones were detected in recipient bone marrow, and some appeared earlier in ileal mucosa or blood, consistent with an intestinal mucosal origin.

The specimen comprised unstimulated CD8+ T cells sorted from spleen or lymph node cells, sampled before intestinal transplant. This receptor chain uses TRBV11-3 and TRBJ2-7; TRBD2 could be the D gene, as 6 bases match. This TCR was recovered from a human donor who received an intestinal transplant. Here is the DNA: TGTGCCAGCAGCTTAACAGGCGGGGTCGAGCAGTACTTC. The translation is CASSLTGGVEQYF.